These 18 T cell receptor beta chains share one sample of origin, sequenced in a study of identical twins. TCRdb reanalysed the 5' RACE reads using MiXCR and keeps one entry per CDR3 protein. This repertoire shows approximately 590,000 distinct CDR3 sequences, nearly 10% found once; its top ten account for roughly 3%. These sequences were also reported in another study, on yellow fever vaccine responses in identical twins.

Sequencing used PBMCs. These TCRs come from a woman aged 18-35 years in good health.

This clonotype occurred many times. The CDR3 sequence: CASGLVGSTDTQYF. The CDR3 region has the DNA TGTGCTAGTGGTTTGGTGGGAAGCACAGATACGCAGTATTTT. The V and J genes are TRBV12-5 and TRBJ2-3; D ambiguous. V was shortened by 0 bases and J by 0 bases, with 4 bases between the two germline ends. The CDR3 has 14 residues. Germline CDR1 LGHNT, CDR2 FRNRAP.

This clonotype was observed many times. V gene TRBV27 combines with J gene TRBJ1-3; D is undetermined. V was clipped by 0 bases and J by 4 bases, with 4 bases between them. This CDR3 spans 13 amino acids. Germline V gives CDR1 MNHEY, CDR2 SMNVEV (reference sequence). The CDR3 sequence: CASSLSVGNTIYF. The CDR3 coding sequence is TGTGCCAGCAGTTTATCGGTCGGAAACACCATATATTTT.

The CDR3 protein is CASSQDPDRAFYEQYF. The DNA for the CDR3 is TGCGCCAGCAGCCAAGATCCGGACAGGGCCTTCTACGAGCAGTACTTC. The rearrangement uses TRBV4-3 and TRBJ2-7; 8 bases match TRBD1. V shed 0 bases, J shed 3 bases, and the junction held 7 bases outside the gene matches. The CDR3 runs to 16 residues. Per the germline V gene, CDR1 is LGHNA and CDR2 is YSLEER.

This clonotype has only a few counts. This chain uses TRBV5-4 with TRBJ2-1, with D perhaps matching TRBD2 (5 bases). The germline gives CDR1 SGHNT, CDR2 YYREEE (reference sequence). V was shortened by 4 bases and J by 2 bases, with 19 bases between the two germline ends. The CDR3 has 17 amino acids. CDR3 DNA: TGTGCCAGCAGCCTCCCGCGGGCAGGACTGGCCTACAATGAGCAGTTCTTC. As protein: CASSLPRAGLAYNEQFF. Looking up the rest from reference TRBV5-4 and TRBJ2-1 gives the full variable domain: ETGVTQSPTHLIKTRGQQVTLRCSSQSGHNTVSWYQQALGQGPQFIFQYYREEENGRGNFPPRFSGLQFPNYSSELNVNALELDDSALYLCASSLPRAGLAYNEQFFGPGTRLTVL.

This clonotype showed up just a few times. The chain employs TRBV28 and TRBJ2-7; D possibly corresponds to TRBD2 (6 bases). Germline values: CDR1 MDHEN, CDR2 SYDVKM. The CDR3 sequence is 13 residues long. Trimming removed 7 bases from V and 4 bases from J, with 14 bases in between. CDR3: CASNILGGYEQYF. Here the CDR3 DNA reads TGTGCCAGCAACATACTCGGAGGGTACGAGCAGTACTTC.

This clonotype has just a few counts. This rearrangement joins TRBV2 to TRBJ1-2, with 10 bases lining up with TRBD1. The CDR3 has 12 residues. The germline V gene has CDR1 SNHLY and CDR2 FYNNEI. The V and J ends lost 10 bases and 8 bases, in that order; junction bases with no gene match: 7. The CDR3 nucleotides are TGTGCCAACAGAGGGACAGGGGTAGGCTACACCTTC. As protein: CANRGTGVGYTF. The whole variable domain, filled in from reference TRBV2 and TRBJ1-2, reads EPEVTQTPSHQVTQMGQEVILRCVPISNHLYFYWYRQILGQKVEFLVSFYNNEISEKSEIFDDQFSVERPDGSNFTLKIRSTKLEDSAMYFCANRGTGVGYTFGSGTRLTVV.

There are a few counts of this clonotype. The chain joins TRBV12-3 or TRBV12-4 to TRBJ2-6; D remains unclear. This CDR3 is 15 amino acids long. V lost 6 bases to trimming and J lost 0 bases, with 9 bases between them. The CDR3 sequence: CASSWTVSGANVLTF. The CDR3, as DNA: TGTGCCAGCAGCTGGACGGTCTCTGGGGCCAACGTCCTGACTTTC.

The gene calls are TRBV6-2 or TRBV6-3 and TRBJ2-7; no clear D. The CDR3 has 13 amino acids. The germline V and J ends were trimmed by 7 bases and 0 bases, with 10 bases remaining between them. The germline V gene encodes CDR1 MNHEY and CDR2 SVGEGT. The CDR3 coding sequence is TGTGCCAGCACCCCCAGCAGCTCCTACGAGCAGTACTTC. Its translation is CASTPSSSYEQYF.

This clonotype was counted only a few times. This rearrangement joins TRBV20-1 to TRBJ2-2; 12 bases are shared with TRBD2. The germline CDR1 and CDR2 sequences are DFQATT and SNEGSKA (reference sequence). V shed 1 base and J 1 base; nucleotides not matched to a gene: 4. CDR3 length: 17 residues. The DNA of the CDR3 is TGCAGTGCTAGAGCTAGCGGGGGGGCAAGGAACACCGGGGAGCTGTTTTTT. Translating it yields CSARASGGARNTGELFF.

There are a few counts of this clonotype. V and J are TRBV20-1 and TRBJ2-5; D is unclear. Germline V gene sequence: CDR1 DFQATT, CDR2 SNEGSKA (reference sequence). The V end lost 5 bases, the J end lost 7 bases, and 11 bases lay between the germline ends. The CDR3 is 11 amino acids. Written as DNA, the CDR3 is TGCAGTGCTTCCACCCGTGGGACCCAGTACTTC. Protein sequence: CSASTRGTQYF.

Many counts were recorded for this clonotype. The chain employs TRBV15 and TRBJ2-4, with 8 bases fitting TRBD2. The V and J ends lost 4 bases and 9 bases, in that order; junction bases with no gene match: 5. CDR3 length: 13 amino acids. Germline loops: CDR1 LNHNV, CDR2 YYDKDF (reference sequence). The CDR3 bases are TGTGCCACCAGCAATCACGGGGGGGGCATTCAGTACTTC. It translates to CATSNHGGGIQYF.

This clonotype was seen ten or more times. This chain links TRBV28 with TRBJ1-2, with D maybe TRBD1 (6 bases). Trimming removed 6 bases from V and 1 base from J, with 12 bases in between. The CDR3 covers 14 residues. Germline values: CDR1 MDHEN, CDR2 SYDVKM. The CDR3 bases are TGTGCCAGCAGACGGACAGCTGGTAACTATGGCTACACCTTC. Amino acid sequence: CASRRTAGNYGYTF.

The J gene is TRBJ2-7, the V gene TRBV29-1; D is uncertain. CDR1 and CDR2 (germline): SQVTM, ANQGSEA. V was shortened by 7 bases and J by 3 bases, with 10 bases between the two germline ends. The CDR3 runs 11 residues. DNA for the CDR3: TGCAGCGGCTACATTGGCTACGAGCAGTACTTC. It encodes CSGYIGYEQYF.

This clonotype was counted at least ten times. This rearrangement joins TRBV20-1 to TRBJ2-5, with 12 bases fitting TRBD2. The germline V gene has CDR1 DFQATT and CDR2 SNEGSKA (reference sequence). The CDR3 totals 15 residues. Germline trimming cut 6 bases from V and 4 bases from J; bases unmatched to any gene: 9. CDR3 sequence: CSARRSSGRGETQYF. The CDR3, as DNA: TGCAGTGCCCGGAGGTCTAGCGGGAGGGGAGAGACCCAGTACTTC.

This clonotype was detected a few times. The V gene is TRBV4-3, the J gene TRBJ2-7, with 10 bases aligning to TRBD2. V dropped 0 bases and J dropped 7; count of bases not matched to a gene: 6. This CDR3 comprises 15 residues. The germline CDR1 and CDR2 sequences are LGHNA and YSLEER. The CDR3 loop is CASSQDTSGRGEQYF. The CDR3 region has the DNA TGCGCCAGCAGCCAAGATACCAGCGGGAGGGGTGAGCAGTACTTC.

CDR3 region: CASSFGSGGAGTDTQYF. CDR3 in DNA: TGTGCCAGCAGCTTTGGTAGCGGGGGGGCTGGAACAGATACGCAGTATTTT. V is TRBV7-2 and J is TRBJ2-3; 11 bases match TRBD2. The germline V gene has CDR1 SGHTA and CDR2 FQGNSA. With V trimmed by 3 bases and J by 3 bases, 8 bases remained unmatched. The CDR3 extends over 17 amino acids.

This clonotype was found a few times. V and J are TRBV27 and TRBJ2-7; no reliable D call. Germline-derived CDR1 and CDR2 are MNHEY and SMNVEV (reference sequence). V shed 0 bases and J shed 2 bases, with 8 bases lying between them. CDR3 length equals 14 residues. CDR3 nucleotides: TGTGCCAGCAGTTTATCACAGCTTACCTACGAGCAGTACTTC. This sequence encodes CASSLSQLTYEQYF.

The V and J genes are TRBV4-3 and TRBJ2-3, with D perhaps TRBD2 (5 bases). Germline V gene data show CDR1 as LGHNA and CDR2 as YSLEER. This CDR3 has 15 residues. V lost 6 bases, J lost 3 bases, and 16 bases lay in between. The CDR3 spells CASRNVGSGTDTQYF. The CDR3, as DNA: TGCGCCAGCAGGAACGTGGGGTCGGGGACAGATACGCAGTATTTT.